The 14 T cell receptor beta chains below were found in one sample sequenced in a study of metastatic and nonmetastatic thyroid tumors. Nobody among the patients had been given any treatment before thyroid surgery. TCRdb re-called the PCR reads with MiXCR. The repertoire has approximately 23,000 clones, about 40% of them found once; the top ten carry over 20%. The sequenced sample consisted of blood. These receptors originate from a male donor with papillary thyroid cancer or a benign thyroid nodule (not recorded which). Some clones in this sample may be carry-over from other donors' samples.

This chain connects TRBV11-2 to TRBJ2-7; 7 nucleotides line up with TRBD1. The CDR3 is made up of 14 amino acids. Trimming at V came to 0 bases and at J to 3 bases, leaving 2 bases not matched to a gene. Looked up from germline, CDR1 is SGHAT and CDR2 is FQNNGV. The CDR3 reads CASSLDRGYYEQYF. Written as DNA, the CDR3 is TGTGCCAGCAGCTTAGACAGGGGGTACTACGAGCAGTACTTC. The full variable domain, completed using reference TRBV11-2 and TRBJ2-7, is EAGVAQSPRYKIIEKRQSVAFWCNPISGHATLYWYQQILGQGPKLLIQFQNNGVVDDSQLPKDRFSAERLKGVDSTLKIQPAKLEDSAVYLCASSLDRGYYEQYFGPGTRLTVT.

J is TRBJ1-2 and V is TRBV20-1, with 11 bases fitting TRBD1. J gave up 3 bases and V 0 bases, and 9 bases lay outside the gene matches. CDR1 is DFQATT and CDR2 is SNEGSKA in the germline V gene (reference sequence). The CDR3 is made up of 17 amino acids. CDR3 DNA: TGCAGTGCTAGAGAGGCCGGGACAGGGGGTCGACACTATGGCTACACCTTC. Amino acid sequence: CSAREAGTGGRHYGYTF.

This clone was seen a handful of times. The chain links TRBV9 to TRBJ2-3; D is uncertain. This CDR3 region has 15 residues. Trimming left V 0 bases short and J 6 bases short, with 14 bases between. Germline assignment: CDR1 SGDLS and CDR2 YYNGEE. The CDR3 DNA follows: TGTGCCAGCAGCGTAGTCGGTAACCCTCTTGATACGCAGTATTTT. It yields the protein CASSVVGNPLDTQYF.

As regards this clone: The CDR3 does not close with the conserved phenylalanine or tryptophan, likely indicating a read error. The V call is TRBV28, the J call TRBJ2-7; D is possibly TRBD1 or TRBD2 (5 bases each). V was pared by 3 bases and J by 4 bases, with 16 bases between. CDR3 length: 15 amino acids. CDR1 is MDHEN and CDR2 is SYDVKM in the germline V gene. CDR3 protein: CASSFPVGDAYEQYL. CDR3 bases: TGTGCCAGCAGTTTCCCGGTGGGGGACGCGTACGAGCAGTACCTC.

The V and J genes are TRBV5-5 and TRBJ2-7; 10 bases fit TRBD1. Germline V CDR1 and CDR2: SGHKS, YYEKEE (reference sequence). V trimming: 3 bases; J trimming: 6 bases; junction bases outside the gene matches: 9. The CDR3 is 15 amino acids. The CDR3 nucleotides are TGTGCCAGCAGCTCCACGTCCGGGACAGGGGTCGAGCAGTACTTC. This translates into CASSSTSGTGVEQYF.

This clone was observed a few times. The chain combines TRBV12-3 or TRBV12-4 with TRBJ1-2, with D hard to call. This CDR3 contains 14 residues. With 6 bases removed from V and 7 bases from J, the gap between germline ends came to 18 bases. CDR3 region: CASSPVRPGFGYTF. As DNA, the CDR3 is TGTGCCAGCAGCCCCGTCCGGCCGGGGTTTGGCTACACCTTC.

This clone was counted ten times or more. The J gene is TRBJ2-3, the V gene TRBV28, with TRBD1 identical over 9 bases. The V gene's germline CDR1 is MDHEN and CDR2 SYDVKM. V was pared by 2 bases and J by 2 bases, with 5 bases of the junction left unmatched. This CDR3 spans 16 amino acids. CDR3 residues: CASSLPGTGNTDTQYF. CDR3 bases: TGTGCCAGCAGTTTACCTGGGACAGGGAACACAGATACGCAGTATTTT.

The J gene is TRBJ2-2, the V gene TRBV6-5, with D tentatively TRBD1 or TRBD2 (5 bases each). The CDR3 contains 16 residues. V lost 0 bases and J lost 0, with 8 bases in between. Germline V gene sequence: CDR1 MNHEY, CDR2 SVGAGI. CDR3 DNA sequence: TGTGCCAGCAGTTACTCTGGGGGTTCGAACACCGGGGAGCTGTTTTTT. Translating it yields CASSYSGGSNTGELFF.

The chain recombines TRBV6-1 with TRBJ2-7, with D perhaps matching TRBD1 (6 bases). The CDR3 sequence is 11 residues long. V was shortened by 9 bases and J by 5 bases, with 11 bases between the two germline ends. Germline CDR1 and CDR2: MNHNS and SASEGT. For the CDR3, the DNA is TGTGCCAGTAAACAGGGAGACGAGCAGTACTTC. Encoded protein: CASKQGDEQYF.

This clone showed up just a few times. This chain links TRBV6-1 with TRBJ2-3, with 11 positions matching TRBD1. Germline V gives CDR1 MNHNS, CDR2 SASEGT. J was trimmed by 8 bases and V by 10 bases; bases with no gene match: 11. The CDR3 is 14 amino acids. The CDR3 DNA follows: TGTGCCACCGACCCGGGACAGGGGGAAGGTACGCAGTATTTT. Its protein is CATDPGQGEGTQYF.

This clone is deemed medium-sized (0.01 to 0.1%). The genes are TRBV6-1 and TRBJ2-3; TRBD2 matches at 12 bases. The CDR3 length is 16 residues. CDR1 MNHNS and CDR2 SASEGT come from the germline V gene. The trim removed 5 bases at V and 4 bases at J, leaving 7 bases unmatched. CDR3 region: CASSSTWTSGADTQYF. The CDR3 DNA follows: TGTGCCAGCAGTTCCACCTGGACTAGCGGGGCAGATACGCAGTATTTT.

This clone was counted between two and nine times. CDR3 region: CASSPGLAGGQETQYF. The CDR3 DNA reads as TGTGCCAGCAGCCCCGGACTAGCGGGAGGACAAGAGACCCAGTACTTC. The chain recombines TRBV6-1 with TRBJ2-5; 14 nucleotides line up with TRBD2. V was clipped by 6 bases and J by 2 bases; unmatched bases: 5. From germline, CDR1 is MNHNS and CDR2 SASEGT. The CDR3 runs to 16 residues.

This clone appeared many times. V is TRBV18 and J is TRBJ2-4; D possibly corresponds to TRBD1 (5 bases). The CDR3 totals 15 residues. Trimming cost V 3 bases and J 6 bases, with 15 bases left between them. The germline CDR1 and CDR2 sequences are KGHSH and LQKENI. CDR3 protein: CASSPQGGSANIQYF. CDR3 nucleotides: TGTGCCAGCTCACCCCAGGGTGGGTCGGCAAACATTCAGTACTTC.

The chain is built from TRBV11-2 and TRBJ2-1; TRBD1 agrees at 8 bases. There are 15 residues in the CDR3. Germline V gene data show CDR1 as SGHAT and CDR2 as FQNNGV. The V gene end was trimmed by 6 bases and the J gene end by 3 bases; junction bases not matched to a gene: 7. The CDR3 DNA reads as TGTGCCAGCAGTACGGGGACAGGACACTACAATGAGCAGTTCTTC. Protein product: CASSTGTGHYNEQFF. Supplemented by reference TRBV11-2 and TRBJ2-1, the full variable domain reads EAGVAQSPRYKIIEKRQSVAFWCNPISGHATLYWYQQILGQGPKLLIQFQNNGVVDDSQLPKDRFSAERLKGVDSTLKIQPAKLEDSAVYLCASSTGTGHYNEQFFGPGTRLTVL.